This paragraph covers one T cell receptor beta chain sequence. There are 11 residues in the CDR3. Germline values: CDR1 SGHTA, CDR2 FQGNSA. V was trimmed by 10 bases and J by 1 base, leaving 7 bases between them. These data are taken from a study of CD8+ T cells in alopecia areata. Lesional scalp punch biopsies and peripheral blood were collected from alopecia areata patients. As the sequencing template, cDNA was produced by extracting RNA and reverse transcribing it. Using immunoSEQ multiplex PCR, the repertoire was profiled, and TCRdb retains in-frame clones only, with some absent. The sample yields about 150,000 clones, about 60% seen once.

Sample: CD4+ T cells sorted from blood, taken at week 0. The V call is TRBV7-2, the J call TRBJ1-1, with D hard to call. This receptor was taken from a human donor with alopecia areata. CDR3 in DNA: TGTGCCATCTACGGGAACACTGAAGCTTTCTTT. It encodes CAIYGNTEAFF.